The clone carrying this T cell receptor beta chain has ten or more counts. Its cognate antigen is unknown. The data derive from a study of Graves' ophthalmopathy and Graves' hyperthyroidism. Findings and caveats of the study: Sensitivity reached nearly 71% and specificity 72.22% when the model predicted ophthalmopathy progression.

In germline, CDR1 is ENHRY, CDR2 SYGVKD. The CDR3 is made up of 13 amino acids. The J segment lost 5 bases and the V segment lost 7 bases, leaving 7 bases of the junction unmatched. Researchers classed hyperthyroidism as stable given no ophthalmopathy within 18 months of follow-up. Patients newly diagnosed with hyperthyroidism, under 2 months' duration, were aged 18 to 65, the study reports. Using RNA transcripts, the TCR beta CDR3 regions were amplified. RT-PCR with HTBI primers came first, then second-round multiplex PCR. Each CDR3 protein gets one entry after TCRdb re-called the multiplex PCR reads with MiXCR. Of 400,000 or so distinct CDR3 sequences listed, 15% were seen once; the top ten hold 5.5% to 7%.

The origin of this receptor is a woman aged 18-29 years with stable Graves' hyperthyroidism. The material sequenced was peripheral blood. V and J are TRBV10-3 and TRBJ2-7; 8 bases match TRBD1. The CDR3 region is CAITDRGENEQYF. In DNA, the CDR3 is TGTGCCATCACTGACAGGGGCGAGAACGAGCAGTACTTC.